This note documents a single T cell receptor (beta chain) sequence. Its target is unknown. As for treatment: some 20 received Ad26.COV2.S at low or high dose, single or two shots; about 5 received placebo; per-sample allocation not given. After the first vaccine or placebo injection, samples were drawn on day 63. The donor's status was that of an adult aged 18-55 years in Boston. An Ad26 vector expressing Wuhan-strain SARS-CoV-2 spike constituted the vaccine. Clones were sequenced by immunoSEQ multiplex PCR, and TCRdb holds only the in-frame ones, with some missing. Of about 480,000 clones in the sample, roughly nine tenths were seen once. There are 16 residues in the CDR3. Per the germline V gene, CDR1 is LGHDT and CDR2 is YNNKEL (reference sequence). The germline V and J ends were trimmed by 4 bases and 0 bases, with 13 bases remaining between them. These data are taken from a study of Ad26.COV2.S vaccination and SARS-CoV-2 variants. Study details: The vaccine Ad26.COV2.S was put into the muscle once, or twice with 56 days between. Overall study results and limits: Possibly, TCR breadth and depth analyses underestimated total T cell responses.

This sequence joins TRBV3-1 (or the pseudogene TRBV3-2) and TRBJ1-3, with D uncertain. This sequence originates from a person aged 18-60 years who received the Ad26.COV2.S COVID-19 vaccine or a placebo. This sample comprised peripheral blood, obtained in a trial of Ad26.COV2.S vaccine versus placebo. CDR3 sequence: CASSLNLRGSGNTIYF. In DNA, the CDR3 is TGTGCCAGCAGCCTAAACCTACGAGGCTCTGGAAACACCATATATTTT.